Only one count was recorded for the clone carrying this T cell receptor beta chain. These data are taken from a study of blood T cell repertoires in COVID-19. In the original analysis: Reference gene primer amplification gave estimated nucleated cell counts. The data were produced by immunoSEQ multiplex PCR, yet TCRdb's version contains in-frame clones alone and is incomplete. The V and J calls and clone size were taken over from that table, and D and trimming were inferred from the DNA. The sample lists more than 20,000 clones, more than 75% occurring once. This receptor was obtained from a man between 50 and 59 years old with active COVID-19. Sequencing was done on a sample of peripheral blood.

CDR3 coding DNA: TGTGCCAGCAGCTTATTGGGGCCGGGACAGGGGTTCGGGGGCTACACCTTC. Amino acid sequence: CASSLLGPGQGFGGYTF. The chain couples TRBV7-3 to TRBJ1-2; 10 nucleotides agree with TRBD1. The germline CDR1 and CDR2 sequences are SGHTA and FQGTGA. V dropped 2 bases and J dropped 8; count of bases not matched to a gene: 14. This CDR3 contains 17 residues.